One TCR beta chain is described in this entry. This record belongs to a study of blood T cell repertoires in COVID-19. Study-wide background: Samples of COVID-19 (acute and convalescent) were obtained from the United States, Italy and Spain. PBMCs, B-cell-depleted T cells, or T cells provided the cDNA or gDNA that made up the material.

The CDR3 runs 15 residues. V lost 0 bases and J lost 1; bases outside the gene matches: 2. In the original workflow: From reference gene primer amplification, estimates of nucleated cell counts were derived. The repertoire was sequenced with immunoSEQ multiplex PCR; TCRdb's copy has only in-frame clones and lacks some. D and trimming come from the DNA, and the V and J calls and clone size come from that table. The table has about 88,000 clones, roughly 90% seen once. The chain is built from TRBV23-1 and TRBJ2-5, with 7 bases that match TRBD1. TRBV23-1 is known as an ORF, though its function is uncertain. The TCR originated in a man aged 55 to 70 with acute or convalescent COVID-19. Sequencing was carried out using peripheral blood. CDR3 DNA: TGCGCCAGCAGTCAATCGAGGGACAGCCAAGAGACCCAGTACTTC. Protein: CASSQSRDSQETQYF.